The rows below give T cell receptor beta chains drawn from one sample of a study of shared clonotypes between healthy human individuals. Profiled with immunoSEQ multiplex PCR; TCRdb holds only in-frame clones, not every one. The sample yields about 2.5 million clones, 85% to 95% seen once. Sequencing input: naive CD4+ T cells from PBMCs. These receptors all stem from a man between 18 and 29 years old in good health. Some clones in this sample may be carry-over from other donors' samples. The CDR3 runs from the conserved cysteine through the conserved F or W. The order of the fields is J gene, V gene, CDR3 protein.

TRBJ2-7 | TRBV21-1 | CASSPSSGEPYF
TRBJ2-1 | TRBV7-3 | CASRRSGTPGNEQFF
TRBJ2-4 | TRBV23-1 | CASSQTGTGGKSAKNIQYF
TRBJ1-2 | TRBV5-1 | CASSLAPGGYTF
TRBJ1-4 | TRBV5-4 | CASSPGGEAAHEKLFF
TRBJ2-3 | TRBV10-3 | CAIRPGGLGSDTQYF
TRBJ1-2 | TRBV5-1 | CASGHGARDYGYTF
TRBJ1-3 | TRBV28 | CASSPHRGSGNTIYF
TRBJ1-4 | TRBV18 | CASSPPSGGNEKLFF
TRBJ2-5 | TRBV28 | CASSLVGATQETQYF
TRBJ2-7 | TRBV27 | CASSRDRGAYEQYF
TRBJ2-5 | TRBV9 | CASSVGGPWSGETQYF
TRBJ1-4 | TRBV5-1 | CASSLAPPEEKLFF
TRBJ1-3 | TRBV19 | CASSRGASSGNTIYF
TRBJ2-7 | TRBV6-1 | CASSPQGLSYEQYF
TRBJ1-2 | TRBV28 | CASSLPGSYGYTF
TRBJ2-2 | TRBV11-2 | CASSGLQGSGELFF
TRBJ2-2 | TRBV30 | CAWSPLGGRGATGELFF
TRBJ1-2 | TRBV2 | CASSYDSRYGYTF
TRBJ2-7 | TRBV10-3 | CAISENLGTSGRALYEQYF
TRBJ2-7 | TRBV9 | CASSVDGGQGVYEQYF
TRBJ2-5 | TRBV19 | CASRLAGQETQYF
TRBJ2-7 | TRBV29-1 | CSVEKREGYEQYF
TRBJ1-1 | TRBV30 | CACLFQMNTEAFF
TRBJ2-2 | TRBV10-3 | CAISENELNTGELFF
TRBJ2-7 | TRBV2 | CASRGTYYEQYF
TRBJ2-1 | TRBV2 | CASSGQLYNEQFF
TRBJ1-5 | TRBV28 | CASSLGYRDNQPQHF
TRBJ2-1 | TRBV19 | CASSSLASGSNEQFF
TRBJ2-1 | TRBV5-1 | CASSRSGTSGNANEQFF
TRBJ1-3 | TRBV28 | CASSFGVWDGWENTIYF